The 5 T cell receptor beta chains presented below share a single source sample, sequenced in a study of OX40 agonist ivuxolimab in advanced cancers. Using immunoSEQ multiplex PCR, the repertoire was profiled, and TCRdb retains in-frame clones only, with some absent. Here the sample spans some 70,000 clones, roughly 88% being singletons. The sample here was CD4+ or CD8+ T cells sorted from blood, taken in a trial of the OX40 agonist ivuxolimab. These receptors all come from an adult with an advanced solid tumor such as melanoma, head and neck, liver or kidney cancer.

Regarding this clone: An end of the junction differs from the germline gene, which may be a read error. This rearrangement joins TRBV19 to TRBJ2-1; possible D gene TRBD2, 6 bases. CDR1 is LNHDA, CDR2 SQIVND, per germline (reference sequence). There are 14 residues in the CDR3. The CDR3 protein is CVSSPGTLSDEQFF. In DNA, the CDR3 is TGTGTCAGTAGTCCCGGGACTCTCAGCGATGAGCAGTTCTTC.

The chain recombines TRBV5-4 with TRBJ1-1; a weak D match, TRBD1 (5 bases). Trimming stripped 5 bases from V and 1 base from J, with 12 bases between. The length of the CDR3 is 14 residues. Germline loops: CDR1 SGHNT, CDR2 YYREEE (reference sequence). CDR3 protein: CASSRGTSNTEAFF. The CDR3 bases are TGTGCCAGCAGTCGGGGCACATCGAACACTGAAGCTTTCTTT. Drawing the rest from reference TRBV5-4 and TRBJ1-1, the complete variable domain is ETGVTQSPTHLIKTRGQQVTLRCSSQSGHNTVSWYQQALGQGPQFIFQYYREEENGRGNFPPRFSGLQFPNYSSELNVNALELDDSALYLCASSRGTSNTEAFFGQGTRLTVV.

A single count supports this clone. The V and J genes are TRBV28 and TRBJ2-7, with D perhaps matching TRBD1 or TRBD2 (5 bases each). The CDR3 runs 12 residues. Germline V lookup: CDR1 MDHEN, CDR2 SYDVKM. Between the trimmed V and J ends, which lost 6 bases and 2 bases, there was a span of 8 bases. The CDR3 nucleotides read TGTGCCAGCAGGAGAGGGGCCTACGAGCAGTACTTC. This gives the protein CASRRGAYEQYF.

The chain couples TRBV7-3 to TRBJ2-3, with TRBD2 identical over 7 bases. The CDR3 contains 16 residues. V was pared by 1 base and J by 4 bases, with 8 bases of the junction left unmatched. Germline CDR1 SGHTA, CDR2 FQGTGA. The CDR3 DNA is TGTGCCAGCAGCTTAAATCTTCTAGCGGCCGCAGATACGCAGTATTTT. This translates into CASSLNLLAAADTQYF.

CDR3 bases: TGTGCCAGCAGTCCTATCCTTGGGACAGGCTTCTCCTACGAGCAGTACTTC. This encodes CASSPILGTGFSYEQYF. J is TRBJ2-7 and V is TRBV27; 8 bases match TRBD1. Trimming cost V 5 bases and J 0 bases; bases outside gene matches: 12. CDR1 is MNHEY, CDR2 SMNVEV, per germline (reference sequence). The CDR3 sequence is 17 residues long.